These T cell receptor beta chains were read from a single sample in a study of T cells in Graves' hyperthyroidism and ophthalmopathy. Each CDR3 protein gets one entry after TCRdb re-called the multiplex PCR reads with MiXCR. Of about 96,000 distinct CDR3 sequences listed, just over 50% are singletons. Material for sequencing was blood. These receptors all come from a woman in her 40s with Graves' hyperthyroidism. Both conserved end residues are part of each CDR3. A D gene is named only where the DNA matches it firmly.

>.|TRBV14
CASSHLLWSYEQYF
>.|TRBV15
CASSGPSGPFSTDTQYF
>.|TRBV10-3
CAISGGGGRGETQYF
>.|TRBV9
CASRGEGKDEKLFF
>.|TRBV20-1
CSARNSMNTGELFF
>TRBD2|TRBV20-1
CSALAGRYNEQFF
>TRBD2|TRBV2
CASRPTVAGGPRETQYF
>.|TRBV4-2
CASSPGDTGELFF
>.|TRBV20-1
CSARDMGGSNYGYTF
>TRBD1|TRBV20-1
CSASYRGYPIFFSNQPQHF
>TRBD1|TRBV5-4
CASMMMDRGDTGELFF
>.|TRBV10-3
CAVGGIQETQYF
>TRBD2|TRBV20-1
CSARKTVAGAYEQYF
>TRBD2|TRBV20-1
CSAPGDLDGLAGLYEQYF
>.|TRBV7-8
CASSLHLVGGRAEAFF
>.|TRBV25-1
CASSDGFGGGYTF
>.|TRBV7-7
CASTPDLDLLSGANVLTF
>TRBD2|TRBV7-8
CASSFPRGLAGGPRELFF
>TRBD1|TRBV5-1
CASSSGTGETYEQYF
>.|TRBV7-2
CASSFKPQGRGDVNGYTF
>.|TRBV5-1
CASSGDRRETQYF
>.|TRBV10-3
CAISESYGGGGYTIYF
>.|TRBV5-6
CASSLAGAPKNTEAFF
>TRBD1|TRBV29-1
CSVFRGGTGGAWYGYTF
>.|TRBV7-9
CASSLPTGETQYF
>TRBD1|TRBV20-1
CSASDRGRGPETQYF
>TRBD2|TRBV5-1
CASSLERGREETQYF
>TRBD1|TRBV7-3
CASSLWTGANTEAFF
>.|TRBV20-1
CSAPRIGGYTEAFF
>.|TRBV6-6
CASTKGLSRAYEQYF
>TRBD2|TRBV29-1
CSVTGLADWNTGELFF
>TRBD1|TRBV10-2
CASSQGTEETQYF
>.|TRBV29-1
CSVKGQGGNQPQHF
>TRBD1|TRBV6-6
CASRQGFREKLFF
>.|TRBV6-5
CASSPTPGELFF
>.|TRBV29-1
CSVEDSNYGYTF
>TRBD1|TRBV7-9
CASSSGTGFTETQYF
>.|TRBV5-1
CASSLDRGNYGYTF
>TRBD1|TRBV5-4
CASSSGTGGGTEAFF
>TRBD1|TRBV12-3/TRBV12-4
CASRRQGVNTEAFF
>.|TRBV14
CASSYLASQETQYF
>TRBD1|TRBV19
CASSPGQVGYTF